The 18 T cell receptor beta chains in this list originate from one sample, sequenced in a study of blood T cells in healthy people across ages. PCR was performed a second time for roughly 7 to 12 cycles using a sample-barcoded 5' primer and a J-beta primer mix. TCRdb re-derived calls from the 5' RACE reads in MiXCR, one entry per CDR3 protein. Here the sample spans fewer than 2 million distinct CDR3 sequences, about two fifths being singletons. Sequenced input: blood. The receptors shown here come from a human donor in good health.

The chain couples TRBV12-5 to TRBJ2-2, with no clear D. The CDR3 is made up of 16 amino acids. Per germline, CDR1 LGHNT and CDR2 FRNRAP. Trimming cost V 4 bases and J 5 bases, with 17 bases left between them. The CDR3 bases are TGTGCTAGTGGTTCCGCCAAGGGAACCGGAACCGGGGAGCTGTTTTTT. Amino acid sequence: CASGSAKGTGTGELFF.

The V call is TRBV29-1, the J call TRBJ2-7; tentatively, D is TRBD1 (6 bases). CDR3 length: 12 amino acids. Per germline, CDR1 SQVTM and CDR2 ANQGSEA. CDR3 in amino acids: CGGSQGYGEQYF. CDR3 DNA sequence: TGCGGCGGGTCTCAGGGGTATGGCGAGCAGTACTTC.

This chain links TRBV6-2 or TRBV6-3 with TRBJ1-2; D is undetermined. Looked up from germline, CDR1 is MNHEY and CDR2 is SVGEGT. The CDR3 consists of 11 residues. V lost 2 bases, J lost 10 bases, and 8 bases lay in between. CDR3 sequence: CASSYRFDYTF. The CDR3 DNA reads TGTGCCAGCAGTTACCGATTCGACTACACCTTC.

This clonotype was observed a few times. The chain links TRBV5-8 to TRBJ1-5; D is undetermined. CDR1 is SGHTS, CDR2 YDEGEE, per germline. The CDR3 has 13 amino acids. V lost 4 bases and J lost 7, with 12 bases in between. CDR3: CASSLRAAQPQHF. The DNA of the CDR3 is TGTGCCAGCAGCCTCCGGGCGGCCCAGCCCCAGCATTTT.

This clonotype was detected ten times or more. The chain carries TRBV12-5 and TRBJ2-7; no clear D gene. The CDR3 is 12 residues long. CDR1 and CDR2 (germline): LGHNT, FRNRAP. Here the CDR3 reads CASSLVPGEQYF. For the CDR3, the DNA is TGTGCCAGCAGCTTAGTACCGGGCGAGCAGTACTTC.

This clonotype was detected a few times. The CDR3 region has the DNA TGTGCCAGCAGGGCAGGACAGGGCGGCTTAGCCAAAAACATTCAGTACTTC. Its protein is CASRAGQGGLAKNIQYF. This chain joins TRBV28 and TRBJ2-4; 8 bases align to TRBD1. CDR3 length: 17 residues. The V segment lost 6 bases and the J segment 0 bases; nucleotides outside the gene matches: 10. Looked up from germline, CDR1 is MDHEN and CDR2 is SYDVKM.

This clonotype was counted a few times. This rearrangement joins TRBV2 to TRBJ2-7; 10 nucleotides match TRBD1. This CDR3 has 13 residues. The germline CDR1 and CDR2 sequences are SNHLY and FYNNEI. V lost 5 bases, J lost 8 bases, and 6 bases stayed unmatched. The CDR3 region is CASSPGQGFQQYF. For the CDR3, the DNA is TGTGCCAGCAGTCCGGGACAGGGGTTTCAGCAGTACTTC.

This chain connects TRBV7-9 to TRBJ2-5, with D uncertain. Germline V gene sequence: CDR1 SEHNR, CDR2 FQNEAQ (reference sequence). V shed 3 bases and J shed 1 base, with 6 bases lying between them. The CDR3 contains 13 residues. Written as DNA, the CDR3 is TGTGCCAGCAGCTTCTGGCTCCAAGAGACCCAGTACTTC. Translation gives CASSFWLQETQYF.

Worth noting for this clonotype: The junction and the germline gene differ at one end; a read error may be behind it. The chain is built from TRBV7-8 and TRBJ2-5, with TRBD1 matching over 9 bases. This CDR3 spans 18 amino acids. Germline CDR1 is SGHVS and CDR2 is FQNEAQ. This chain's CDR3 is CASSLVVGVDRGQGTQYF. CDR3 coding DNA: TGTGCCAGCAGCTTAGTCGTAGGGGTGGACAGGGGTCAAGGGACCCAGTACTTC.

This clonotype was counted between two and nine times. The CDR3 region is CSARDSGSPTDTQYF. The CDR3, as DNA: TGCAGTGCTAGAGACTCCGGGAGCCCCACAGATACGCAGTATTTT. The J gene is TRBJ2-3, the V gene TRBV20-1; TRBD2 is a possible D gene (6 bases). Germline CDR1 reads DFQATT; CDR2 reads SNEGSKA (reference sequence). The V gene lost 0 bases and the J gene lost 2 bases, with 12 bases spanning the gap. The CDR3 is made up of 15 amino acids.

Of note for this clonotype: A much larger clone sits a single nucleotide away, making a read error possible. In DNA, the CDR3 is TGTGCCACCGGGACAGCCTGTGGCTACACCTTC. Its translation is CATGTACGYTF. This chain joins TRBV12-3 or TRBV12-4 and TRBJ1-2; 7 bases match TRBD1. Trimming at V came to 10 bases and at J to 7 bases, leaving 6 bases not matched to a gene. The CDR3 is 11 residues long.

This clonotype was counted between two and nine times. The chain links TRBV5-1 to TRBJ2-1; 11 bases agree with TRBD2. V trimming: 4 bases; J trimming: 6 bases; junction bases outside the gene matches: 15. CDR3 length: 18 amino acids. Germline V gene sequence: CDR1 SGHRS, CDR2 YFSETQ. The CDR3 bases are TGCGCCAGCAGCCGGAATTCGTACGGGCTAGCGGGGGGCAATGAGCAGTTCTTC. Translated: CASSRNSYGLAGGNEQFF. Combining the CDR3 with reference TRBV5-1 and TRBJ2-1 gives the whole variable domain KAGVTQTPRYLIKTRGQQVTLSCSPISGHRSVSWYQQTPGQGLQFLFEYFSETQRNKGNFPGRFSGRQFSNSRSEMNVSTLELGDSALYLCASSRNSYGLAGGNEQFFGPGTRLTVL.

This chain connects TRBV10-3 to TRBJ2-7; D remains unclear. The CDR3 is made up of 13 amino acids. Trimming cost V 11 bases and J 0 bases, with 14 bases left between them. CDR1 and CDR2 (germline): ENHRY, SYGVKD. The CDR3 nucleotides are TGTGCCTTGGCGGCAGGAACCTCCTACGAGCAGTACTTC. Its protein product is CALAAGTSYEQYF.

The CDR3 DNA follows: TGTGCCTCAGCGCGGGACGGCGATCAGCCCCAGCATTTT. Translation gives CASARDGDQPQHF. V usage is TRBV24-1 and J usage is TRBJ1-5, with D possibly being TRBD1 (5 bases). V was clipped by 12 bases and J by 5 bases, with 16 bases between them. The CDR3 length is 13 residues. CDR1 and CDR2 from the germline V gene are KGHDR and SFDVKD.

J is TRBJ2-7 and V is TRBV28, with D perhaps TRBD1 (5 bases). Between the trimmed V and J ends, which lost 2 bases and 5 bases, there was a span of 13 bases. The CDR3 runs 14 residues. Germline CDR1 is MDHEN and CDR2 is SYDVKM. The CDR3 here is CASSLIETVHEQYF. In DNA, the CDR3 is TGTGCCAGCAGTTTAATCGAGACAGTCCACGAGCAGTACTTC. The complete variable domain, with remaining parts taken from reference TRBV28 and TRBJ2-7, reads DVKVTQSSRYLVKRTGEKVFLECVQDMDHENMFWYRQDPGLGLRLIYFSYDVKMKEKGDIPEGYSVSREKKERFSLILESASTNQTSMYLCASSLIETVHEQYFGPGTRLTVT.

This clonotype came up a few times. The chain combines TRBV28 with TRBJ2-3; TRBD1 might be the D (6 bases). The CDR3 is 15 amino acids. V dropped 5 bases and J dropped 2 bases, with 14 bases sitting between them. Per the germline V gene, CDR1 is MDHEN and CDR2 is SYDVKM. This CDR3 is CASSPGHRPTDTQYF. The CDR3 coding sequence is TGTGCCAGCAGTCCGGGACACAGACCCACAGATACGCAGTATTTT.

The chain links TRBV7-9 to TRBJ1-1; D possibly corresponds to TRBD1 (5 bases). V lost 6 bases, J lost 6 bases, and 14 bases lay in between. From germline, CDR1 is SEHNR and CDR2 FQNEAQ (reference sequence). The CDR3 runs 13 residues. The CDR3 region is CASRPQGLPEAFF. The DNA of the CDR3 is TGTGCCAGCAGACCCCAGGGACTCCCTGAAGCTTTCTTT.

The CDR3 bases are TGCGCCAGCAGCCAGGGCTCAGCGGGGGGATACAATGAGCAGTTCTTC. Its translation is CASSQGSAGGYNEQFF. The chain recombines TRBV4-1 with TRBJ2-1; 9 bases match TRBD2. Germline loops: CDR1 MGHRA, CDR2 YSYEKL. V was clipped by 3 bases and J by 4 bases; unmatched bases: 7. The CDR3 consists of 16 residues.